Listed below are T cell receptor beta chains from one sample, sequenced in a study of brain T cells in children with intractable seizures. Libraries were prepared by immunoSEQ multiplex PCR; TCRdb keeps only in-frame clonotypes and omits some of them. Of 88,000 or so clones in the sample, more than 75% were seen once. This material consisted of peripheral blood, taken at surgery. Receptor source: a girl aged 2 to 9 with Rasmussen encephalitis and intractable seizures. Each CDR3 is given with its conserved first and last residue. The order of the fields is clone size, J gene, D gene, V gene, CDR3 protein, CDR3 DNA. D genes are given only for firm matches. Not all rows give a size; the values are once, few, many and, for expanded clones, a class.

>.|TRBJ2-1|.|TRBV7-3
CASSFRGPGGEQFF
TGTGCCAGCAGCTTCCGGGGCCCTGGTGGTGAGCAGTTCTTC
>.|TRBJ2-3|TRBD2|TRBV19
CASSVSGTDTQYF
TGTGCCAGTAGTGTTAGCGGGACAGATACGCAGTATTTT
>.|TRBJ1-1|.|TRBV6-5
CASRATASNTEAFF
TGTGCCAGCCGGGCGACAGCCTCGAACACTGAAGCTTTCTTT
>.|TRBJ1-5|TRBD1|TRBV24-1
CATSGDRGMGQPQHF
TGTGCCACCAGTGGAGACAGGGGGATGGGTCAGCCCCAGCATTTT
>.|TRBJ1-2|.|TRBV27
CASSSNALGSGYTF
TGTGCCAGCAGTTCGAACGCCCTGGGAAGTGGCTACACCTTC
>.|TRBJ2-1|TRBD2|TRBV2
CASRRLAGRYNEQFF
TGTGCCAGCAGACGACTAGCGGGACGGTACAATGAGCAGTTCTTC
>.|TRBJ1-1|TRBD1|TRBV7-2
CASSSIDRGGAFF
TGTGCCAGCAGCTCGATCGACAGGGGTGGCGCTTTCTTT
>.|TRBJ1-1|.|TRBV12-3/TRBV12-4
CASSPNTEAFF
TGTGCCAGCAGCCCGAACACTGAAGCTTTCTTT
>.|TRBJ1-3|.|TRBV18
CASSPWPISGNTIYF
TGTGCCAGCTCACCATGGCCCATCTCTGGAAACACCATATATTTT
>.|TRBJ1-5|.|TRBV7-9
CASSLGFSQPQHF
TGTGCCAGCAGCTTAGGATTCTCCCAGCCCCAGCATTTT
>.|TRBJ1-6|.|TRBV5-1
CASSSMKGNSPLHF
TGCGCCAGCAGCTCTATGAAGGGGAATTCACCCCTCCACTTT
>.|TRBJ2-1|TRBD1|TRBV6-5
CATGQGAFEQFF
TGTGCCACAGGACAGGGGGCGTTTGAGCAGTTCTTC
>.|TRBJ1-1|TRBD1|TRBV7-9
CASSLDATGPMNTEAFF
TGTGCCAGCAGCTTAGACGCGACAGGGCCCATGAACACTGAAGCTTTCTTT
>.|TRBJ1-5|TRBD1|TRBV6-2/TRBV6-3
CASSAWDRVGQPQHF
TGTGCCAGCAGTGCCTGGGACAGGGTTGGGCAGCCCCAGCATTTT
>once|TRBJ2-3|TRBD1|TRBV19
CASSDRGTDTQYF
TGTGCCAGTTCGGACAGGGGGACAGATACGCAGTATTTT
>.|TRBJ2-5|.|TRBV9
CASHFRDIQETQYF
TGTGCCAGCCACTTCCGGGACATCCAAGAGACCCAGTACTTC
>few|TRBJ1-4|.|TRBV19
CASSTPHGGLGEKLFF
TGTGCCAGTAGTACTCCCCATGGGGGGCTCGGGGAAAAACTGTTTTTT
>.|TRBJ2-1|.|TRBV6-1
CASSDILGYNEQFF
TGTGCCAGCAGTGACATTTTGGGGTACAATGAGCAGTTCTTC
>.|TRBJ1-5|.|TRBV18
CASSPPGDGQPQHF
TGTGCCAGCTCACCTCCAGGGGACGGACAGCCCCAGCATTTT
>.|TRBJ2-7|.|TRBV30
CAWTHRDPYSYEQYF
TGTGCCTGGACGCACCGGGACCCGTACTCCTACGAGCAGTACTTC
>.|TRBJ2-1|TRBD1|TRBV5-1
CASSSDPGTGANEQFF
TGCGCCAGCAGCTCGGACCCCGGGACAGGGGCCAATGAGCAGTTCTTC
>.|TRBJ2-5|TRBD2|TRBV2
CASMNPSGGARETQYF
TGTGCCAGCATGAATCCGAGCGGGGGGGCCCGGGAGACCCAGTACTTC
>once|TRBJ1-5|.|TRBV11-2
CASSSVGSNQPQHF
TGTGCCAGCAGCTCAGTTGGGAGCAATCAGCCCCAGCATTTT
>once|TRBJ2-7|TRBD1|TRBV10-1
CASSFGQGQVYEQYF
TGCGCCAGCAGTTTTGGACAGGGGCAGGTCTACGAGCAGTACTTC